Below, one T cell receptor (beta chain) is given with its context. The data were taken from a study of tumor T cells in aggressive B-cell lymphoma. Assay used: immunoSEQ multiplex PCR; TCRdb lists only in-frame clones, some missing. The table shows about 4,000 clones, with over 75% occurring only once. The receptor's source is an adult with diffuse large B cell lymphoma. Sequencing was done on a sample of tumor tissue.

CDR3 in amino acids: CASSLQLGALNTEAFF. The CDR3, as DNA: TGTGCCAGCAGCCTCCAATTGGGGGCGTTGAACACTGAAGCTTTCTTT. The chain uses TRBV14 and TRBJ1-1; possible D gene TRBD1, 6 bases. Germline-derived CDR1 and CDR2 are SGHDN and FVKESK. V lost 4 bases and J lost 0, with 15 bases in between. The CDR3 covers 16 residues.